One sample yielded the 29 T cell receptor beta chains listed below, sequenced in a study of beta chain features in type 1 diabetes listed by TCRdb under 2018. Overall results and qualifications from the work: Type 1 diabetes patients showed a moderate but significant shortening of TCRB CDR3 length in all four CD4+ subsets.

Libraries were made using the immunoSEQ multiplex PCR assay. The entire isolated RNA was reverse transcribed using the High Capacity cDNA Reverse Transcription Kit, and thus expressed TCRB transcripts were sequenced. TCRdb took over this immuneACCESS table, retaining in-frame rearrangements with V and J assigned. Such tables are incomplete; in checked studies, under half of the missing clones stem from an unresolved V gene, and the remainder is unexplained. The sample table records some 290,000 clones; around an eighth of these occur just once. About 0.017% of the sample belongs to the ten largest clones. The antigens of these receptors remain unknown. Material for sequencing was naive CD4+ T cells from blood. In light of the paper, this sample's cell subset or site label describes: true naive CD4+ T cells. All receptors come from a young man with type 1 diabetes.

The chain couples TRBV5-1 to TRBJ2-5; 9 bases are a match to TRBD1. Trimming took 2 bases from V and 2 from J; bases not matched to a gene: 1. This CDR3 spans 14 amino acids. Looked up from germline, CDR1 is SGHRS and CDR2 is YFSETQ. Written as DNA, the CDR3 is TGCGCCAGCAGCTTAGACAGGGGGCAAGAGACCCAGTACTTC. Protein sequence: CASSLDRGQETQYF.

This clone appeared a few times. J is TRBJ2-5 and V is TRBV29-1; 8 nucleotides line up with TRBD1. The tail of the sequence fits TRBJ2-7 better, so the J call may be wrong. There are 15 residues in the CDR3. Looked up from germline, CDR1 is SQVTM and CDR2 is ANQGSEA. The CDR3 sequence: CSVASYRGIVNEQYF. The CDR3, as DNA: TGCAGCGTTGCATCATACAGGGGGATCGTCAACGAGCAGTACTTC.

A few counts support this clone. The chain carries TRBV15 and TRBJ2-1, with 13 positions matching TRBD2. The CDR3 contains 17 residues. J lost 5 bases, V lost 5 bases, and 9 bases had no gene match. In germline, CDR1 is LNHNV, CDR2 YYDKDF (reference sequence). CDR3 nucleotide sequence: TGTGCCACCAGCGGGAGCCCCGGGACTAGCGGGAACAATGAGCAGTTCTTC. It specifies CATSGSPGTSGNNEQFF.

The CDR3 coding sequence is TGTGCCAGCAGTAAGGTCGGGTTAGCGACTGAAGCTTTCTTT. It specifies CASSKVGLATEAFF. The chain joins TRBV25-1 to TRBJ1-1; D gene ambiguous. V shed 5 bases and J shed 5 bases, with 15 bases lying between them. Looked up from germline, CDR1 is MGHDK and CDR2 is SYGVNS. This CDR3 comprises 14 residues.

The chain uses TRBV5-8 and TRBJ2-1; unclear D gene. The CDR3 totals 15 residues. Germline lookup yields CDR1 SGHTS and CDR2 YDEGEE. V was trimmed by 4 bases and J by 0 bases, leaving 11 bases between them. The CDR3 DNA follows: TGTGCCAGCAGCGACCAGGCTTACTCCTACAATGAGCAGTTCTTC. This translates into CASSDQAYSYNEQFF.

This clone was seen only a few times. The chain uses TRBV28 and TRBJ2-7; 16 bases map to TRBD2. The CDR3 is 15 amino acids. Germline V gives CDR1 MDHEN, CDR2 SYDVKM. After removal of 4 bases from V and 6 bases from J, the junction contained 3 bases not matched to a gene. DNA for the CDR3: TGTGCCAGCAGTTCGGGACTAGCGGGAGGGTTCGAGCAGTACTTC. Translation gives CASSSGLAGGFEQYF.

This clone appeared a few times. V is TRBV7-9 and J is TRBJ1-1; 10 bases map to TRBD1. Germline loops: CDR1 SEHNR, CDR2 FQNEAQ (reference sequence). The CDR3 is made up of 15 amino acids. V dropped 5 bases and J dropped 1; count of bases not matched to a gene: 4. CDR3 sequence (DNA): TGTGCCAGCAGCCTACGGGACAGGGGGAACACTGAAGCTTTCTTT. This sequence encodes CASSLRDRGNTEAFF.

This clone has more than one count but fewer than ten. The rearrangement joins TRBV7-2 to TRBJ2-7; D not certain. The length of the CDR3 is 14 residues. The germline V gene encodes CDR1 SGHTA and CDR2 FQGNSA. V lost 4 bases and J lost 1, with 11 bases in between. The CDR3 reads CASSSHGGSYEQYF. The CDR3 nucleotides read TGTGCCAGCAGCTCCCATGGCGGTTCCTACGAGCAGTACTTC.

This clone occurred a few times. V usage is TRBV27 and J usage is TRBJ1-2; a weak D match, TRBD1 (6 bases). V shed 8 bases and J shed 8 bases, with 18 bases lying between them. Germline V gene sequence: CDR1 MNHEY, CDR2 SMNVEV (reference sequence). CDR3 length equals 13 residues. CDR3 DNA: TGTGCCAGCTCGGACAGTGCCCTTATGGGCTACACCTTC. Its protein is CASSDSALMGYTF.

The rearrangement uses TRBV19 and TRBJ1-2; D gene uncertain. V dropped 7 bases and J dropped 4 bases, with 13 bases sitting between them. Per the germline V gene, CDR1 is LNHDA and CDR2 is SQIVND (reference sequence). CDR3 length: 13 amino acids. The CDR3 nucleotides read TGTGCCAGTACCAGGCCCGGACTCTATGGCTACACCTTC. Its protein is CASTRPGLYGYTF.

This clone was seen a few times. This chain connects TRBV7-9 to TRBJ1-2; 9 bases match TRBD1. The CDR3 is made up of 13 amino acids. Germline-derived CDR1 and CDR2 are SEHNR and FQNEAQ (reference sequence). V was pared by 6 bases and J by 7 bases, with 6 bases of the junction left unmatched. CDR3 nucleotides: TGTGCCAGCAGTCGGGACAGGGAGGGTGGCTACACCTTC. Protein product: CASSRDREGGYTF.

V is TRBV11-2 and J is TRBJ2-1, with D uncertain. Per germline, CDR1 SGHAT and CDR2 FQNNGV. V dropped 5 bases and J dropped 0 bases, with 8 bases sitting between them. The CDR3 has 14 amino acids. Here the CDR3 DNA reads TGTGCCAGCAGCGATACGAGCTCCTACAATGAGCAGTTCTTC. As protein: CASSDTSSYNEQFF.

The V and J genes are TRBV12-5 and TRBJ1-5; 7 nucleotides agree with TRBD1. V was pared by 5 bases and J by 4 bases, with 5 bases of the junction left unmatched. The CDR3 is made up of 14 amino acids. The V gene's germline CDR1 is LGHNT and CDR2 FRNRAP. The CDR3 nucleotides are TGTGCTAGTGGTCATTCAGGGGGTAATCAGCCCCAGCATTTT. Translated: CASGHSGGNQPQHF.

The chain combines TRBV14 with TRBJ2-1; tentatively, D is TRBD2 (6 bases). The V gene's germline CDR1 is SGHDN and CDR2 FVKESK. The V end lost 5 bases, the J end lost 9 bases, and 20 bases lay between the germline ends. The CDR3 is made up of 15 amino acids. CDR3 loop: CASSRGLPSNSEQFF. CDR3 nucleotide sequence: TGTGCCAGCAGCAGGGGACTCCCGAGCAACAGTGAGCAGTTCTTC.

A word on this clone: This sample includes further DNA sequences coding for the same CDR3. The CDR3 is CAWKWESGVQYF. In DNA, the CDR3 is TGTGCCTGGAAATGGGAGTCCGGAGTGCAGTATTTT. The rearrangement links TRBV30 to TRBJ2-3; D is possibly TRBD2 (5 bases). CDR3 size: 12 residues. The germline CDR1 and CDR2 sequences are GTSNPN and SVGIG (reference sequence). Between the trimmed V and J ends, which lost 4 bases and 11 bases, there was a span of 16 bases.

CDR3 protein: CASSTQISTEAFF. DNA for the CDR3: TGCGCCAGCAGCACACAGATTTCAACTGAAGCTTTCTTT. The chain employs TRBV5-1 and TRBJ1-1; D call uncertain. The CDR3 extends over 13 amino acids. Germline CDR1 and CDR2: SGHRS and YFSETQ. V gave up 4 bases and J gave up 5 bases, with 12 bases separating them.

The V and J genes are TRBV19 and TRBJ2-1; the D gene is possibly TRBD2 (5 bases). V lost 3 bases, J lost 7 bases, and 7 bases lay in between. Germline V lookup: CDR1 LNHDA, CDR2 SQIVND (reference sequence). The CDR3 loop spans 12 amino acids. CDR3 nucleotides: TGTGCCAGTAGTATCTGGGAGAATGAGCAGTTCTTC. It translates to CASSIWENEQFF.

This clone was observed a handful of times. The rearrangement uses TRBV19 and TRBJ2-2; no definite D call. CDR3 size: 14 residues. V was shortened by 1 base and J by 5 bases, with 8 bases between the two germline ends. Germline V gene lookup returns CDR1 LNHDA and CDR2 SQIVND (reference sequence). The chain's CDR3 is CASSIGRSTGELFF. The CDR3 DNA reads TGTGCCAGTAGTATAGGCAGGTCGACCGGGGAGCTGTTTTTT.

V is TRBV6-5 and J is TRBJ2-7, with 7 bases that match TRBD1. The CDR3 consists of 16 residues. The junction had 11 bases not matched to a gene; V was cut back by 2 bases and J by 4 bases. Per the germline V gene, CDR1 is MNHEY and CDR2 is SVGAGI. Here the CDR3 DNA reads TGTGCCAGCAGTTACGAGACAGGGACGTATACTTACGAGCAGTACTTC. It translates to CASSYETGTYTYEQYF.

This rearrangement joins TRBV6-5 to TRBJ2-3; TRBD2 agrees at 7 bases. CDR3 length: 14 amino acids. Germline CDR1 is MNHEY and CDR2 is SVGAGI. With V trimmed by 7 bases and J by 4 bases, 8 bases remained unmatched. CDR3 in amino acids: CASKSGGSADTQYF. The CDR3 DNA follows: TGTGCCAGCAAGTCGGGCGGGAGTGCAGATACGCAGTATTTT.

The chain is built from TRBV28 and TRBJ1-4, with 8 bases that match TRBD1. V lost 6 bases, J lost 7 bases, and 4 bases stayed unmatched. The CDR3 is 13 residues long. The V gene's germline CDR1 is MDHEN and CDR2 SYDVKM. CDR3 bases: TGTGCCAGCAGAAGGACAGGGTTTGAAAAACTGTTTTTT. It specifies CASRRTGFEKLFF. Together with reference TRBV28 and TRBJ1-4, the CDR3 gives the full variable domain: DVKVTQSSRYLVKRTGEKVFLECVQDMDHENMFWYRQDPGLGLRLIYFSYDVKMKEKGDIPEGYSVSREKKERFSLILESASTNQTSMYLCASRRTGFEKLFFGSGTQLSVL.

This clone was seen only a few times. J is TRBJ1-2 and V is TRBV27; D gene ambiguous. V was pared by 6 bases and J by 8 bases, with 22 bases between. The CDR3 is 15 amino acids. Germline loops: CDR1 MNHEY, CDR2 SMNVEV (reference sequence). The CDR3 region is CASSFDTLVGRGYTF. CDR3 sequence (DNA): TGTGCCAGCAGCTTCGATACACTCGTGGGCAGGGGCTACACCTTC.

A few counts support this clone. The CDR3 region has the DNA TGTGCCAGCAGCTTGGCCGGACGTGGCAGGGCCTACGAGCAGTACTTC. Its translation is CASSLAGRGRAYEQYF. This sequence joins TRBV5-4 and TRBJ2-7, with D maybe TRBD1 (5 bases). CDR1 and CDR2 (germline): SGHNT, YYREEE (reference sequence). The CDR3 covers 16 residues. V was clipped by 0 bases and J by 2 bases, with 15 bases between them.

J is TRBJ2-2 and V is TRBV5-1; TRBD1 is a possible D gene (5 bases). The germline V gene encodes CDR1 SGHRS and CDR2 YFSETQ. V gave up 5 bases and J gave up 0 bases, with 8 bases separating them. The CDR3 spans 14 residues. The CDR3 bases are TGCGCCAGCAGAGGGGAATCGAACACCGGGGAGCTGTTTTTT. Its translation: CASRGESNTGELFF.

This clone was found a few times. This chain joins TRBV28 and TRBJ2-5, with TRBD2 matching 11 bases. Unmatched junction bases numbered 9, after V lost 1 base and J lost 5 bases. Germline loops: CDR1 MDHEN, CDR2 SYDVKM. CDR3 length: 17 residues. The CDR3 DNA sequence: TGTGCCAGCAGTTTATTCGATAGCGGGAGGGCCGGGGAGACCCAGTACTTC. Protein sequence: CASSLFDSGRAGETQYF.

This clone was seen more than once but under ten times. The V gene is TRBV2, the J gene TRBJ2-1, with D perhaps TRBD2 (7 bases). The V end was cut by 7 bases, the J end by 4 bases, with 11 bases between. Germline assignment: CDR1 SNHLY and CDR2 FYNNEI. The CDR3 contains 13 residues. The CDR3 DNA sequence: TGTGCCAGCAAGCGGGACACTTACAATGAGCAGTTCTTC. Its protein is CASKRDTYNEQFF.

The CDR3 loop reads CASSLAPGNYGYTF. The CDR3 DNA reads TGCGCCAGCAGCTTGGCCCCGGGGAACTATGGCTACACCTTC. The rearrangement links TRBV5-1 to TRBJ1-2, with no clear D. CDR3 size: 14 residues. Trimming took 0 bases from V and 2 from J, leaving 8 bases between them. Germline CDR1 is SGHRS and CDR2 is YFSETQ.

This clone was seen only a few times. The chain couples TRBV4-2 to TRBJ2-2; 11 nucleotides align to TRBD2. Trimming at V came to 2 bases and at J to 7 bases, leaving 6 bases not matched to a gene. From germline, CDR1 is LGHNA and CDR2 YNFKEQ. This CDR3 contains 16 residues. CDR3 bases: TGTGCCAGCAGCCAACTAGCGGGAGGAATGGGCGGGGAGCTGTTTTTT. Its protein is CASSQLAGGMGGELFF.

This clone was observed a few times. The chain links TRBV10-3 to TRBJ2-1; D possibly corresponds to TRBD2 (5 bases). The CDR3 totals 14 residues. Trimming removed 6 bases from V and 7 bases from J, with 16 bases in between. The V gene's germline CDR1 is ENHRY and CDR2 SYGVKD. CDR3 loop: CAIRSTSTGNEQFF. CDR3 DNA sequence: TGTGCCATCAGAAGCACTAGTACGGGAAATGAGCAGTTCTTC.